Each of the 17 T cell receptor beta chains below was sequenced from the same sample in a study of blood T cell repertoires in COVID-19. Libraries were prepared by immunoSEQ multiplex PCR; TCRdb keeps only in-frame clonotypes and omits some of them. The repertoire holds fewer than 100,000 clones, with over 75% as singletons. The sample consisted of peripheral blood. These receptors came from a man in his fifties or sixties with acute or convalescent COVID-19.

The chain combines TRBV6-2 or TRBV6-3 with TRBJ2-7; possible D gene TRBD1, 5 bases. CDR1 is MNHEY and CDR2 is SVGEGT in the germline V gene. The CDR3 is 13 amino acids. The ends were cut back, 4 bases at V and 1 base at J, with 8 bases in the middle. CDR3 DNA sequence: TGTGCCAGCAGTTTATCAGGGTCCTACGAGCAGTACTTC. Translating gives CASSLSGSYEQYF.

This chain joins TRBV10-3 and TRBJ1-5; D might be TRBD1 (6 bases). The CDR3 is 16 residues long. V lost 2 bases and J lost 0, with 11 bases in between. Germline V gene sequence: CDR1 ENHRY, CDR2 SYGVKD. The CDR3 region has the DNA TGTGCCATCAGTGAGGGACAGTCAGGTAGCAATCAGCCCCAGCATTTT. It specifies CAISEGQSGSNQPQHF.

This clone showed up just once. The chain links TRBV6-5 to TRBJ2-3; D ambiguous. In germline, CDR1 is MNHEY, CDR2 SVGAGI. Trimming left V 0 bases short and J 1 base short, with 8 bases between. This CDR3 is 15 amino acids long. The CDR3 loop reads CASSYSIQGTDTQYF. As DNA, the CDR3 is TGTGCCAGCAGTTACTCAATCCAGGGCACAGATACGCAGTATTTT.

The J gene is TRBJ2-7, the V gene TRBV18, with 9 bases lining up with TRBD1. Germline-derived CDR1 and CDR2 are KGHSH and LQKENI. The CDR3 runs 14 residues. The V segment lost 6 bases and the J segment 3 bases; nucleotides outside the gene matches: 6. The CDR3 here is CASSLGTGIYEQYF. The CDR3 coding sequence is TGTGCCAGCTCTCTCGGGACAGGGATCTACGAGCAGTACTTC.

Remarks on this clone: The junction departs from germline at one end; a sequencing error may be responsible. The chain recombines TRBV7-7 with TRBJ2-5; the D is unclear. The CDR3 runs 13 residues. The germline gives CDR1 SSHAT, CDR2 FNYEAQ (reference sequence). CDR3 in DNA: TGTGCTAGCAGCCCACACCAGAGGGAGACCCAGTACTTC. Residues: CASSPHQRETQYF.

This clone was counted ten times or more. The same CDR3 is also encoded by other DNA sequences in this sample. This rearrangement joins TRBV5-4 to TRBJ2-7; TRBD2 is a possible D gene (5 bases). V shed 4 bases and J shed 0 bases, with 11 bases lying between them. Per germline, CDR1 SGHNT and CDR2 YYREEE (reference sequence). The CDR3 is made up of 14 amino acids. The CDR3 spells CASSEGRGSYEQYF. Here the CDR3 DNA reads TGTGCCAGCAGCGAAGGACGGGGCTCCTACGAGCAGTACTTC.

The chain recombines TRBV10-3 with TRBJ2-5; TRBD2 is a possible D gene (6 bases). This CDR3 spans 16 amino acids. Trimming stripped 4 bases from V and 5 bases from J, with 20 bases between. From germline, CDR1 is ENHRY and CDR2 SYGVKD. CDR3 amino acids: CAISGGAGPLAETQYF. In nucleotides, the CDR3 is TGTGCCATCAGTGGGGGAGCGGGCCCCTTAGCGGAGACCCAGTACTTC.

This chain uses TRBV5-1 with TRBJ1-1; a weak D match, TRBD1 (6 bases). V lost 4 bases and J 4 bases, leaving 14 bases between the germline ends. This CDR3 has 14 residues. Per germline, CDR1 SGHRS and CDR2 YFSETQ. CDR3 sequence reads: CASSSRQVGTEAFF. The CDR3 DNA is TGCGCCAGCAGCAGTAGACAGGTAGGCACTGAAGCTTTCTTT.

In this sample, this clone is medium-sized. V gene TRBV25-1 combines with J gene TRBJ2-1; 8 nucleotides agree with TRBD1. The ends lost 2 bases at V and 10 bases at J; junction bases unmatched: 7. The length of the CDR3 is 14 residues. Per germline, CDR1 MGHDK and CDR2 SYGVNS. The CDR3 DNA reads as TGTGCCAGCAGTGAAGCCGGGACAGGAAAAGAGCAGTTCTTC. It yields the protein CASSEAGTGKEQFF.

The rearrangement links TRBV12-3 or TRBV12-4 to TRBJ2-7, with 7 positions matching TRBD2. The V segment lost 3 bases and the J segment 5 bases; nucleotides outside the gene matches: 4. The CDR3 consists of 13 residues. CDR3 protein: CASSFRGGDEQYF. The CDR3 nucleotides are TGTGCCAGCAGTTTCCGCGGGGGTGACGAGCAGTACTTC.

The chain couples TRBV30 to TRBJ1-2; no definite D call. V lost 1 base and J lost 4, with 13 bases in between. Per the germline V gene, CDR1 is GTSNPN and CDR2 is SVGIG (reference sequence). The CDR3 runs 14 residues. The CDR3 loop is CAWSGVGRGYGYTF. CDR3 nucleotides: TGTGCCTGGAGTGGGGTCGGGCGGGGCTATGGCTACACCTTC.

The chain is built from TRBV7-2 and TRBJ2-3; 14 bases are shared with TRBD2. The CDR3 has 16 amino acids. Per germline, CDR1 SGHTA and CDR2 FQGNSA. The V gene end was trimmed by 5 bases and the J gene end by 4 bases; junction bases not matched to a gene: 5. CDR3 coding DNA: TGTGCCAGCAGCACTGGACTAGCGGGGGGTTCAGATACGCAGTATTTT. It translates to CASSTGLAGGSDTQYF.

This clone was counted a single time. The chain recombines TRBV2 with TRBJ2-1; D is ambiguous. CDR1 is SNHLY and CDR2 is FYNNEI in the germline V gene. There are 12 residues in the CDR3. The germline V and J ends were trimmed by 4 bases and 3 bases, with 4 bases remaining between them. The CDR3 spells CASSVNYNEQFF. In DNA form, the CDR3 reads TGTGCCAGCAGTGTAAACTACAATGAGCAGTTCTTC.

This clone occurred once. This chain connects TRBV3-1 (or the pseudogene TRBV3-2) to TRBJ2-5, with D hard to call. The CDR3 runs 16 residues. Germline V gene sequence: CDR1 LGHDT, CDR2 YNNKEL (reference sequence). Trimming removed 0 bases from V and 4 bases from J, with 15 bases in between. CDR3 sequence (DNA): TGTGCCAGCAGCCAAGATCCTATGGTCGAGCTAGAGACCCAGTACTTC. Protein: CASSQDPMVELETQYF.

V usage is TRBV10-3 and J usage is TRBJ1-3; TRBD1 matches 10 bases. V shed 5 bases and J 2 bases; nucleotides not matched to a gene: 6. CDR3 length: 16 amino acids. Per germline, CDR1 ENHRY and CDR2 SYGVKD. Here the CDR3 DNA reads TGTGCCATCAGTTCCGGGACAGGGGATCCTGGAAACACCATATATTTT. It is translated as CAISSGTGDPGNTIYF.

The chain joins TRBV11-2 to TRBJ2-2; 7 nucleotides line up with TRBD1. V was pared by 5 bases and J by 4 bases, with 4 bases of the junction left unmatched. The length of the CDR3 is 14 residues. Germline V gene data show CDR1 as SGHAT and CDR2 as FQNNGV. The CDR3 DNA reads TGTGCCAGCAGCACCACAGGGGTCACCGGGGAGCTGTTTTTT. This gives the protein CASSTTGVTGELFF.

The CDR3 DNA reads as TGTGCCAGCAGCTTAGAGTCGAGTACTCCCCAGCATTTT. Protein sequence: CASSLESSTPQHF. The chain recombines TRBV7-9 with TRBJ1-5; no reliable D call. The CDR3 totals 13 residues. V lost 1 base and J 10 bases, leaving 11 bases between the germline ends. Germline assignment: CDR1 SEHNR and CDR2 FQNEAQ (reference sequence).